The clone carrying this T cell receptor (beta chain) was detected ten times or more. Its target is unknown. The data stem from a study of T cells in Graves' hyperthyroidism and ophthalmopathy. Amplified TCR beta CDR3 regions came from RNA transcripts. Using the HTBI primer set, a first-round RT-PCR was run on the TCR CDR3. Via MiXCR, TCRdb re-called the multiplex PCR reads, giving one row per CDR3 protein. Altogether 550,000 to 600,000 distinct CDR3 sequences are present, approximately 16% being singletons, with the ten largest covering around 19%. Fresh 10 ml peripheral blood yielded PBMCs. The study, taken as a whole, reports: Stable hyperthyroidism and ophthalmopathy were separated using 13 V-J signatures.

The sequence was collected from a woman aged 18-29 years with Graves' hyperthyroidism. Specimen: blood.

The CDR3 protein is CASSQNEGLAGGDTQYF. The CDR3 bases are TGTGCCAGCAGTCAAAATGAGGGACTAGCGGGAGGAGATACGCAGTATTTT. The chain employs TRBV12-3 or TRBV12-4 and TRBJ2-3; 15 positions match TRBD2. V gave up 5 bases and J gave up 5 bases; unmatched junction bases: 8. The CDR3 loop spans 17 amino acids.